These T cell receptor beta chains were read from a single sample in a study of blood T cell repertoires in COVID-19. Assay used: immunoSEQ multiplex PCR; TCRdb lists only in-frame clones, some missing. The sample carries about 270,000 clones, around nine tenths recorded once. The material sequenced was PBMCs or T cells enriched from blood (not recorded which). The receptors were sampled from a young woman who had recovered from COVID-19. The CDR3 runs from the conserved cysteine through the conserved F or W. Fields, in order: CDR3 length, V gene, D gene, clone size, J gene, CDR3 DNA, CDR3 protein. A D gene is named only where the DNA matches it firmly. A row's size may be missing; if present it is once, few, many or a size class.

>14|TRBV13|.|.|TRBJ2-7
TGTGCCAGCAGCTTATCTGGCTTTTCCTACGAGCAGTACTTC
CASSLSGFSYEQYF
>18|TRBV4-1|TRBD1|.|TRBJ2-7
TGCGCCAGCAGCACCTTGGGCCTCAGGACAGGGAGCTCCTACGAGCAGTACTTC
CASSTLGLRTGSSYEQYF
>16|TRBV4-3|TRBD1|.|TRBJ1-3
TGCGCCAGCAGCCCCGCAGGGGGATATTCTGGAAACACCATATATTTT
CASSPAGGYSGNTIYF
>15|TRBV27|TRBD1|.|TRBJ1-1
TGTGCCAGCAGTTTATCTCCAGGGGGCGTCACTGAAGCTTTCTTT
CASSLSPGGVTEAFF
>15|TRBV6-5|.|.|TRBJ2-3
TGTGCCAGCAGTCGGTCCAACGATAACACAGATACGCAGTATTTT
CASSRSNDNTDTQYF
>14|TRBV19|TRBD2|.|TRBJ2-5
TGTGCCAGTAGTCTAGCGGGACAACAAGAGACCCAGTACTTC
CASSLAGQQETQYF
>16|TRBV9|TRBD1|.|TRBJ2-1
TGTGCCAGCAGCGTAGGTGGGACAGGGGGACTCAATGAGCAGTTCTTC
CASSVGGTGGLNEQFF
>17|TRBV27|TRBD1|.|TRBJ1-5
TGTGCCAGCAGTGGAGGGACCGGGACAGCGATTTATCAGCCCCAGCATTTT
CASSGGTGTAIYQPQHF
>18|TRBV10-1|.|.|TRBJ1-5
TGCGCCAGCAGACCCCTCCCTTCCGGGGGGGAGTGGAGTCAGCCCCAGCATTTT
CASRPLPSGGEWSQPQHF
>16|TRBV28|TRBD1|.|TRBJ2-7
TGTGCCAGCAGTTTAATCTCCCGCCGACAGGGTGGCGAGCAGTACTTC
CASSLISRRQGGEQYF
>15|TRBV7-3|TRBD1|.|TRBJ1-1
TGTGCCAGCAGCCCATACAGGGGACTTAACACTGAAGCTTTCTTT
CASSPYRGLNTEAFF
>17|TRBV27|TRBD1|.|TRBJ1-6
TGTGCCAGCACACCCTTACCGGGACAGCTCTATAATTCACCCCTCCACTTT
CASTPLPGQLYNSPLHF
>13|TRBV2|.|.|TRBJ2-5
TGTGCCAGCAGTGATGCGCCGGGGGAGACCCAGTACTTC
CASSDAPGETQYF
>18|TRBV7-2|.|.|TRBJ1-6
TGTGCCAGCAGCTCTAAGGCCAGGGATCACTCCTATAATTCACCCCTCCACTTT
CASSSKARDHSYNSPLHF
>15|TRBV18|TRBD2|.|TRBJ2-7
TGTGCCAGCTCACTAGGGACTACCGACTCCTACGAGCAGTACTTC
CASSLGTTDSYEQYF
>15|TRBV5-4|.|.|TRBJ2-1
TGTGCCAGCAGCTTGGAGACTGGGGGCGGGAATGAGCAGTTCTTC
CASSLETGGGNEQFF
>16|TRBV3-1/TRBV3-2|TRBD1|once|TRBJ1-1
TGTGCCAGCAGCCCACTCCCGACAGGGAGTTTGACTGAAGCTTTCTTT
CASSPLPTGSLTEAFF
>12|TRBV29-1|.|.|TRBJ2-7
TGCAGCGTCCGAGACGGGACCTACGAGCAGTACTTC
CSVRDGTYEQYF
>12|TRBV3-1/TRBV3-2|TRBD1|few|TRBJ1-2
TGTGCCACGCTACAGGGGTCGTATGGCTACACCTTC
CATLQGSYGYTF
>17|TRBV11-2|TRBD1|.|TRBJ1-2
TGTGCCAGCAGCTACCGGACCGACAGGGTCCTTGCCGAGCGGTACACCTTC
CASSYRTDRVLAERYTF
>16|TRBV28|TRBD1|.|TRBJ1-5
TGTGCCAGCAGTTCAAACCGGGACAGACTCAATCAGCCCCAGCATTTT
CASSSNRDRLNQPQHF
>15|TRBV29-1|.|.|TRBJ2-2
TGCAGCGTCCCCGGAGGGGGGGAGGACACCGGGGAGCTGTTTTTT
CSVPGGGEDTGELFF
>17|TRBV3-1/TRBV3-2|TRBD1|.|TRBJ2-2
TGTGCCAGCAGCCTGCCCCTTGGACAGGGGTATTCCGGGGAGCTGTTTTTT
CASSLPLGQGYSGELFF
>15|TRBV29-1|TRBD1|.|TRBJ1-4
TGCAGCGTTGAAGATCGAGGCAGGGGGCAAGAAAAACTGTTTTTT
CSVEDRGRGQEKLFF
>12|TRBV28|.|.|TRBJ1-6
TGTGCCAGCAAGAGGGTCGATTCACCCCTCCACTTT
CASKRVDSPLHF
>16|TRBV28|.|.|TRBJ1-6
TGTGCCAGCAGCCTCAGGGAAAGCTCCTATAATTCACCCCTCCACTTT
CASSLRESSYNSPLHF
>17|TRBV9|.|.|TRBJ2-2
TGTGCCAGCAGCGTACTCGGGAGTTTCGCGAACACCGGGGAGCTGTTTTTT
CASSVLGSFANTGELFF
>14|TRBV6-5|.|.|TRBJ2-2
TGTGCCAGCAACCGTGAAGGGGCCACCGGGGAGCTGTTTTTT
CASNREGATGELFF
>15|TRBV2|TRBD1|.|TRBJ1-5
TGTGCCAGCAGTGAGCGGGACAGGGCCGTTCAGCCCCAGCATTTT
CASSERDRAVQPQHF
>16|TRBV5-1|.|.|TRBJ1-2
TGCGCCAGCAGCTTGCGAGGCACGGGAACGAGTAATGGCTACACCTTC
CASSLRGTGTSNGYTF
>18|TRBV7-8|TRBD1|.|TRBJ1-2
TGTGCCAGCAGCTTAGCGCGGGCAGGGGGCGGTCGGAGCTATGGCTACACCTTC
CASSLARAGGGRSYGYTF
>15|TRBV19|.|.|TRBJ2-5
TGTGCCAGTAGCTCACGGATAGGGGATGAAGAGACCCAGTACTTC
CASSSRIGDEETQYF
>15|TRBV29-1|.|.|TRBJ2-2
TGCAGCGTTACTAACGGTCAAATAACTACCGGGGAGCTGTTTTTT
CSVTNGQITTGELFF
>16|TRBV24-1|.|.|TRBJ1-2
TGTGCCACCAGTGATTCCCTTACAGGCGGACCTTATGGCTACACCTTC
CATSDSLTGGPYGYTF
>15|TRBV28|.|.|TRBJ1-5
TGTGCCAGCAGCCGACCTGACAGCTTGAATCAGCCCCAGCATTTT
CASSRPDSLNQPQHF
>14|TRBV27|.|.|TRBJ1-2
TGTGCCAGCACCCGAGGGGGGGGGAACTATGGCTACACCTTC
CASTRGGGNYGYTF
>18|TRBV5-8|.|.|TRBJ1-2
TGTGCCAGCAGCTTGGAAAGCTTTTTCCCAAGGACAGATGATGGCTACACCTTC
CASSLESFFPRTDDGYTF
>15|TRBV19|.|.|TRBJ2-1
TGTGCCAGTAGTATAGGTGCACCTCCAGGCGATGAGCAGTTCTTC
CASSIGAPPGDEQFF
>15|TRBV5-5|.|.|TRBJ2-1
TGTGCCAGCAGCTTGGGGAGACCCGGGTACAATGAGCAGTTCTTC
CASSLGRPGYNEQFF
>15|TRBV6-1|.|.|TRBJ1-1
TGTGCCAGCAGTGAATTCGCGGCAGGGTGGATTGAAGCTTTCTTT
CASSEFAAGWIEAFF